This paragraph reports one T cell receptor beta chain. Antigen unknown. This sample stems from a study of CD4 T cells in relation to SARS-CoV-2 and coronaviruses. Germline V CDR1 and CDR2: SGHKS, YYEKEE (reference sequence). V shed 2 bases and J 4 bases; nucleotides not matched to a gene: 6. The CDR3 has 14 residues. CD4+ T cells from unexposed donors were obtained before the COVID-19 pandemic (2011-2018). Isolation of CD4+ T cells took place after around 11 days in culture. Cells permitting, SARS-CoV-2 S/N and four cold-coronavirus spikes were tested on unexposed-donor CD4+ T cells. Whole-study findings and limits: Pre-pandemic and post-infection samples never came from the same donor. Monoreactive clones expanded significantly more to SARS-CoV-2 than crossreactive clones did.

The protocol was immunoSEQ multiplex PCR, while the TCRdb copy is restricted to in-frame clones and leaves out a portion. Altogether some 21,000 clones are present, approximately 82% being singletons, with the ten largest covering roughly a sixth. The specimen was CD4+ T cells from PBMCs, cultured in vitro. This chain joins TRBV5-5 and TRBJ2-7, with 7 bases that match TRBD1. This receptor was obtained from a human donor in good health. CDR3: CASSFAGTEYEQYF. The CDR3 DNA is TGTGCCAGCAGCTTCGCCGGGACAGAGTACGAGCAGTACTTC.